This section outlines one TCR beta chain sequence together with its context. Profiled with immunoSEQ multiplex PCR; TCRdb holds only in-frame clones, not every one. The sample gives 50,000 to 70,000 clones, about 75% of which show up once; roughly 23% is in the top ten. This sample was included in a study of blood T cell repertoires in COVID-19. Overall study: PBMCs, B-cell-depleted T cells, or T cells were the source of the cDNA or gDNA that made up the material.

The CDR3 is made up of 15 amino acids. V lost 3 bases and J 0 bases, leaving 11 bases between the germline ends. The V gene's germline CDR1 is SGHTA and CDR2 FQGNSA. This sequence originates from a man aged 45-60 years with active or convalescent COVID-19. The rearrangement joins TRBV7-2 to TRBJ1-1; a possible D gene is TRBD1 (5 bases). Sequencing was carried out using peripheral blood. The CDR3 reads CASSFRAVMNTEAFF. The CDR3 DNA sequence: TGTGCCAGCAGCTTCAGGGCAGTCATGAACACTGAAGCTTTCTTT.